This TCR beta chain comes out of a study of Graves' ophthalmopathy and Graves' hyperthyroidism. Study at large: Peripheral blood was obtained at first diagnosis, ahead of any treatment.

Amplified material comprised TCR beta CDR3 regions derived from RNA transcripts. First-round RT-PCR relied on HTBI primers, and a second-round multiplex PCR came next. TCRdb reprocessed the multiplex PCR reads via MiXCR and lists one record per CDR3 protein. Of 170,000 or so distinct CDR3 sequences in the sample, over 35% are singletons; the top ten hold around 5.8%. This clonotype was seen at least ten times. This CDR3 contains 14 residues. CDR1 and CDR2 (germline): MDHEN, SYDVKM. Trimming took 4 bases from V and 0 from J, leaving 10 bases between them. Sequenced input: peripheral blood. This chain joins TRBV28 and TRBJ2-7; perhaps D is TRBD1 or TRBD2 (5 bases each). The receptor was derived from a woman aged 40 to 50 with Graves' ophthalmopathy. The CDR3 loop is CASSSWDGSYEQYF. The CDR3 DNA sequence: TGTGCCAGCAGTTCGTGGGACGGCTCCTACGAGCAGTACTTC.